The T cell receptor beta chain described here comes from a study of blood T cell repertoires in COVID-19. Sequencing was performed with immunoSEQ multiplex PCR; in TCRdb, only in-frame clones are kept and a portion is missing. The table lists tens of thousands of clones, roughly 87% of them singletons. This sequence originates from a woman between 55 and 75 years old with acute or convalescent COVID-19. Material: peripheral blood.

The CDR3 coding sequence is TGTGCCAGCAGCTTAGCCCGAGGACGGACAACAGATACGCAGTATTTT. It yields the protein CASSLARGRTTDTQYF. This chain joins TRBV11-2 and TRBJ2-3; D is possibly TRBD1 (5 bases). The ends were cut back, 1 base at V and 3 bases at J, with 14 bases in the middle. The CDR3 sequence is 16 residues long. Germline CDR1 reads SGHAT; CDR2 reads FQNNGV.